The 25 T cell receptor beta chains listed next were all sequenced from one sample in a study of cytomegalovirus exposure and HLA in healthy donors (dated 2017 in TCRdb). Libraries were made using the immunoSEQ multiplex PCR assay. The table was pulled from immuneACCESS by TCRdb, which kept in-frame rearrangements only. Such tables lose some clones; where checked, under half of the loss comes from unresolved V genes, and the rest has no known cause. The sample table contains around 250,000 clones; only one count was recorded for around 91% of them. The top ten hold 0.37% of the sample. Sequencing used PBMCs. The source of these receptors is a woman aged 18-29 years in good health and CMV-seronegative.

The chain is built from TRBV5-4 and TRBJ1-3; 7 nucleotides line up with TRBD1. J gave up 2 bases and V 5 bases, and 10 bases lay outside the gene matches. The CDR3 runs to 16 residues. CDR1 and CDR2 (germline): SGHNT, YYREEE (reference sequence). The CDR3 region is CASSHDRVSAGNTIYF. CDR3 DNA sequence: TGTGCCAGCAGTCACGACAGGGTGTCAGCTGGAAACACCATATATTTT.

The rearrangement links TRBV7-9 to TRBJ2-1, with D possibly matching TRBD1 (6 bases). Trimming shortened V by 1 base and J by 1 base, and 8 bases separated the two germline ends. The CDR3 spans 15 residues. Germline values: CDR1 SEHNR, CDR2 FQNEAQ (reference sequence). Here the CDR3 reads CASSLEQGSYNEQFF. The CDR3 DNA sequence: TGTGCCAGCAGCTTAGAACAGGGTTCCTACAATGAGCAGTTCTTC.

The chain couples TRBV7-6 to TRBJ2-3; 8 bases align to TRBD2. The CDR3 has 14 amino acids. Germline CDR1 SGHVS, CDR2 FNYEAQ. The trim removed 4 bases at V and 5 bases at J, leaving 5 bases unmatched. CDR3 region: CASSSRGGLDTQYF. The CDR3, as DNA: TGTGCCAGCAGCTCTCGGGGGGGCCTAGATACGCAGTATTTT.

V usage is TRBV6-5 and J usage is TRBJ2-7; 7 bases match TRBD1. Germline lookup yields CDR1 MNHEY and CDR2 SVGAGI. This CDR3 is built from 16 residues. V shed 2 bases and J 6 bases; nucleotides not matched to a gene: 13. The CDR3 here is CASSYGLQGSFLEQYF. CDR3 in DNA: TGTGCCAGCAGTTACGGATTACAGGGGTCTTTCCTCGAGCAGTACTTC.

This chain uses TRBV5-5 with TRBJ1-6; weak D call: TRBD1 (5 bases). Trimming pared 4 bases from V and 7 bases from J, leaving 15 bases between. From germline, CDR1 is SGHKS and CDR2 YYEKEE (reference sequence). CDR3 size: 15 residues. The CDR3 here is CASSPDRQPNSPLHF. Here the CDR3 DNA reads TGTGCCAGCAGCCCCGATAGACAGCCGAATTCACCCCTCCACTTT.

The table lists this clone with a few counts. Here the CDR3 reads CASSMTQGEAFF. The DNA for the CDR3 is TGTGCCAGTAGTATGACTCAGGGGGAGGCTTTCTTT. The rearrangement joins TRBV19 to TRBJ1-1; 7 nucleotides agree with TRBD1. The CDR3 runs 12 residues. V trimming: 3 bases; J trimming: 11 bases; junction bases outside the gene matches: 6. Germline V gene lookup returns CDR1 LNHDA and CDR2 SQIVND (reference sequence).

The chain has TRBV5-1 and TRBJ1-2; 7 bases are shared with TRBD1. Germline V gene data show CDR1 as SGHRS and CDR2 as YFSETQ. V dropped 5 bases and J dropped 3; count of bases not matched to a gene: 4. The length of the CDR3 is 13 residues. This CDR3 reads CASREDRDYGYTF. In DNA, the CDR3 is TGCGCCAGCAGGGAAGACAGGGACTATGGCTACACCTTC.

The rearrangement uses TRBV19 and TRBJ2-1, with 13 nucleotides matching TRBD2. Trimming took 3 bases from V and 5 from J; bases not matched to a gene: 4. Germline V gene sequence: CDR1 LNHDA, CDR2 SQIVND (reference sequence). The CDR3 totals 16 residues. In DNA form, the CDR3 reads TGTGCCAGTAGTATCGGGACTAGCGGGGTTGACAATGAGCAGTTCTTC. Translated, it gives CASSIGTSGVDNEQFF. Using reference TRBV19 and TRBJ2-1 for the parts outside the CDR3, the full variable domain is DGGITQSPKYLFRKEGQNVTLSCEQNLNHDAMYWYRQDPGQGLRLIYYSQIVNDFQKGDIAEGYSVSREKKESFPLTVTSAQKNPTAFYLCASSIGTSGVDNEQFFGPGTRLTVL.

This sequence joins TRBV2 and TRBJ1-5; 9 positions match TRBD1. The V gene end was trimmed by 2 bases and the J gene end by 0 bases; junction bases not matched to a gene: 8. CDR3 length: 18 amino acids. Per germline, CDR1 SNHLY and CDR2 FYNNEI. The CDR3 spells CASSERTGGRYSNQPQHF. CDR3 DNA sequence: TGTGCCAGCAGTGAAAGAACAGGGGGCCGGTATAGCAATCAGCCCCAGCATTTT.

This clone was picked up a small number of times. The genes are TRBV11-2 and TRBJ2-7; the D is unclear. The length of the CDR3 is 12 residues. V lost 5 bases and J lost 3, with 8 bases in between. Germline V gives CDR1 SGHAT, CDR2 FQNNGV. CDR3 region: CASSPSYYEQYV. DNA of the CDR3: TGTGCCAGCAGCCCCAGCTACTACGAGCAGTACGTC.

The chain has TRBV29-1 and TRBJ2-5, with a weak D call TRBD2 (7 bases). Germline CDR1 and CDR2: SQVTM and ANQGSEA. The V end was cut by 7 bases, the J end by 1 base, with 16 bases between. This CDR3 is built from 14 residues. Here the CDR3 DNA reads TGCAGCGGGGGCAGACGGGGGGCCCAAGAGACCCAGTACTTC. Its protein is CSGGRRGAQETQYF.

The chain carries TRBV7-6 and TRBJ1-3; no firm D call. The V gene lost 5 bases and the J gene lost 0 bases, with 8 bases spanning the gap. The CDR3 length is 14 residues. Per germline, CDR1 SGHVS and CDR2 FNYEAQ. The CDR3 nucleotides are TGTGCCAGCAGCCAAACAAACTCTGGAAACACCATATATTTT. It specifies CASSQTNSGNTIYF.

The rearrangement joins TRBV28 to TRBJ2-7; D is undetermined. The germline gives CDR1 MDHEN, CDR2 SYDVKM. V lost 5 bases to trimming and J lost 5 bases, with 13 bases between them. The CDR3 runs 13 residues. DNA for the CDR3: TGTGCCAGCAGTCCAAAGAGCGCGCACGAGCAGTACGTC. The encoded protein is CASSPKSAHEQYV.

This chain uses TRBV9 with TRBJ2-1; 13 bases align to TRBD2. The germline CDR1 and CDR2 sequences are SGDLS and YYNGEE. The CDR3 is made up of 15 amino acids. V was pared by 3 bases and J by 9 bases, with 6 bases of the junction left unmatched. The CDR3 protein is CASSARTSGGPEQFF. CDR3 DNA sequence: TGTGCCAGCAGCGCCCGGACTAGCGGGGGCCCTGAGCAGTTCTTC. Combining the CDR3 with reference TRBV9 and TRBJ2-1 gives the whole variable domain DSGVTQTPKHLITATGQRVTLRCSPRSGDLSVYWYQQSLDQGLQFLIQYYNGEERAKGNILERFSAQQFPDLHSELNLSSLELGDSALYFCASSARTSGGPEQFFGPGTRLTVL.

The rearrangement joins TRBV27 to TRBJ2-7; D is possibly TRBD1 (6 bases). This CDR3 contains 14 residues. V lost 4 bases and J 3 bases, leaving 13 bases between the germline ends. Germline-derived CDR1 and CDR2 are MNHEY and SMNVEV (reference sequence). CDR3 loop: CASSSDSVDYEQYF. The CDR3 nucleotides read TGTGCCAGCAGTTCGGACAGCGTGGACTACGAGCAGTACTTC.

This clone has just a few counts. The chain employs TRBV2 and TRBJ1-5; D remains ambiguous. In germline, CDR1 is SNHLY, CDR2 FYNNEI. The CDR3 covers 15 residues. The V and J ends lost 3 bases and 0 bases respectively, with 9 bases between them. CDR3 in amino acids: CASSDVENSNQPQHF. CDR3 sequence (DNA): TGTGCCAGCAGTGATGTGGAGAATAGCAATCAGCCCCAGCATTTT.

V usage is TRBV19 and J usage is TRBJ1-6; D is undetermined. V lost 5 bases to trimming and J lost 6 bases, with 14 bases between them. Per germline, CDR1 LNHDA and CDR2 SQIVND (reference sequence). This CDR3 is built from 15 residues. CDR3 DNA: TGTGCCAGTAGTTTAGTATCGGGTAGTAATTCACCCCTCCACTTT. Translation gives CASSLVSGSNSPLHF. The variable domain in full, completed from reference TRBV19 and TRBJ1-6, reads DGGITQSPKYLFRKEGQNVTLSCEQNLNHDAMYWYRQDPGQGLRLIYYSQIVNDFQKGDIAEGYSVSREKKESFPLTVTSAQKNPTAFYLCASSLVSGSNSPLHFGNGTRLTVT.

J is TRBJ2-1 and V is TRBV10-2; possible D gene TRBD1, 6 bases. This CDR3 is built from 13 residues. V was clipped by 2 bases and J by 12 bases, with 14 bases between them. CDR1 and CDR2 from the germline V gene are WSHSY and SAAADI. The CDR3 loop is CASSETGSGGQFF. The CDR3 DNA reads TGCGCCAGCAGTGAGACAGGGTCTGGTGGGCAGTTCTTC.

The V call is TRBV7-9, the J call TRBJ2-1; TRBD2 matches 12 bases. J was trimmed by 14 bases and V by 1 base; bases with no gene match: 0. CDR3 length: 12 amino acids. Germline lookup yields CDR1 SEHNR and CDR2 FQNEAQ (reference sequence). This CDR3 is CASSLGTSGEFF. CDR3 DNA: TGTGCCAGCAGCTTAGGGACTAGCGGGGAGTTCTTC.

The rearrangement joins TRBV6-5 to TRBJ1-2; D perhaps matches TRBD1 (6 bases). V lost 6 bases, J lost 8 bases, and 13 bases lay in between. The V gene's germline CDR1 is MNHEY and CDR2 SVGAGI. The CDR3 is made up of 12 amino acids. The CDR3 DNA sequence: TGTGCCAGCAGACCTCAGGGGTTGGGCTACACCTTC. This translates into CASRPQGLGYTF.

This chain connects TRBV25-1 to TRBJ2-3; 9 bases agree with TRBD1. The germline V gene has CDR1 MGHDK and CDR2 SYGVNS. The trim removed 5 bases at V and 1 base at J, leaving 7 bases unmatched. CDR3 length: 16 residues. The DNA for the CDR3 is TGTGCCAGCAGTCGTACAGGGGGCTCTGGCACAGATACGCAGTATTTT. As protein: CASSRTGGSGTDTQYF.

This chain connects TRBV2 to TRBJ1-6; 9 bases map to TRBD1. In germline, CDR1 is SNHLY, CDR2 FYNNEI. J lost 7 bases, V lost 3 bases, and 7 bases had no gene match. CDR3 length: 16 residues. The CDR3 DNA is TGTGCCAGCAGTGAGAGGTGGGACAGGGCCAATTCACCCCTCCACTTT. Translation: CASSERWDRANSPLHF. Complete variable domain (other parts from reference TRBV2 and TRBJ1-6): EPEVTQTPSHQVTQMGQEVILRCVPISNHLYFYWYRQILGQKVEFLVSFYNNEISEKSEIFDDQFSVERPDGSNFTLKIRSTKLEDSAMYFCASSERWDRANSPLHFGNGTRLTVT.

This chain connects TRBV19 to TRBJ2-1, with 12 positions matching TRBD2. After removal of 3 bases from V and 8 bases from J, the junction contained 8 bases not matched to a gene. The CDR3 spans 16 residues. CDR1 is LNHDA, CDR2 SQIVND, per germline (reference sequence). DNA of the CDR3: TGTGCCAGTAGTATTGAGGCTAGCGGGGGGGTAGATGAGCAGTTCTTC. This translates into CASSIEASGGVDEQFF.

V usage is TRBV11-2 and J usage is TRBJ1-1; 8 bases are a match to TRBD1. Germline CDR1 is SGHAT and CDR2 is FQNNGV. The CDR3 has 15 amino acids. V trimming: 0 bases; J trimming: 0 bases; junction bases outside the gene matches: 0. The CDR3 region is CASSLEGQVNTEAFF. The CDR3, as DNA: TGTGCCAGCAGCTTAGAGGGACAGGTGAACACTGAAGCTTTCTTT.

The chain joins TRBV18 to TRBJ2-1, with TRBD1 identical over 7 bases. J lost 4 bases, V lost 5 bases, and 8 bases had no gene match. CDR3 size: 15 residues. Per the germline V gene, CDR1 is KGHSH and CDR2 is LQKENI. The CDR3 bases are TGTGCCAGCTCAAAAACGACAGGGTATTACAATGAGCAGTTCTTC. This gives the protein CASSKTTGYYNEQFF.